This T cell receptor beta chain was captured by sequencing in a study of T cell responses to AZD1222 COVID-19 vaccine. Concerning this clone: What it binds is unknown.

General observations from the study: It was only a handful of AZD1222 recipients who were seropositive at baseline.

The CDR3 is 18 amino acids. The V gene's germline CDR1 is LGHNA and CDR2 YSLEER. V dropped 3 bases and J dropped 0; count of bases not matched to a gene: 11. Sequencing used immunoSEQ multiplex PCR; TCRdb keeps in-frame clones, though not all of them. The repertoire holds 130,000 or so clones, with 75% to 90% as singletons. The receptor comes from an adult in good health. This chain links TRBV4-3 with TRBJ2-7; TRBD2 agrees at 10 bases. Sample: peripheral blood, taken on day 0 of AZD1222 vaccination. In DNA, the CDR3 is TGCGCCAGCAGCCATCGACTAGCGGGTCCCACAACCTCCTACGAGCAGTACTTC. It specifies CASSHRLAGPTTSYEQYF.